These T cell receptor beta chains were read from a single sample in a study of lymphopenia after photon versus proton radiotherapy. Clones were read by immunoSEQ multiplex PCR, and TCRdb kept only the in-frame ones, dropping some. The sample consists of 25,000 to 30,000 clones, around 82% of them appearing once. The sample in question was peripheral blood, obtained from a patient treated with photon-based radiotherapy. All receptors come from a man between 50 and 59 years old with gastric cancer. The CDR3 runs from the conserved cysteine through the conserved F or W.

V gene: TRBV6-5; CDR3 protein: CASSKDRGRNEKLFF
V gene: TRBV7-9; CDR3 protein: CASSYTGGNNSPLHF
V gene: TRBV4-2; CDR3 protein: CASSRRTGNSPLHF
V gene: TRBV11-2; CDR3 protein: CASSTQGATYNEQFF
V gene: TRBV4-3; CDR3 protein: CASSQEYWGNEQFF
V gene: TRBV2; CDR3 protein: CASSLSEISYEQYF
V gene: TRBV9; CDR3 protein: CASSFSPGSSTDTQYF
V gene: TRBV20-1; CDR3 protein: CSAKADYGYTF
V gene: TRBV27; CDR3 protein: CASSTTPSGGAWNEQFF
V gene: TRBV6-5; CDR3 protein: CASRIGTGVGYTF
V gene: TRBV6-5; CDR3 protein: CASRRQASPLHF
V gene: TRBV5-1; CDR3 protein: CASHGSLGRETQYF
V gene: TRBV15; CDR3 protein: CATSNNGGTGAYTDTQYF
V gene: TRBV19; CDR3 protein: CASSMTVGHYGYTF
V gene: TRBV6-6; CDR3 protein: CASTNQGALQETQYF
V gene: TRBV6-7; CDR3 protein: CASSYSEGGGSLRPLGGQETQYF
V gene: TRBV10-3; CDR3 protein: CAISVFVGGAYNEQFF
V gene: TRBV30; CDR3 protein: CAWSVRGAVAKNIQYF
V gene: TRBV7-2; CDR3 protein: CASSLGQGTQPQHF
V gene: TRBV11-3; CDR3 protein: CASRPGQGNTGELFF
V gene: TRBV6-1; CDR3 protein: CASSVNRGVYGYTF
V gene: TRBV6-6; CDR3 protein: CASRGTAGEAFF
V gene: TRBV7-8; CDR3 protein: CASSYDRDGGELFF
V gene: TRBV18; CDR3 protein: CASSPPSRTGFSGELFF
V gene: TRBV7-2; CDR3 protein: CASSPTTGAEKLFF
V gene: TRBV29-1; CDR3 protein: CSVEVGAEQYF
V gene: TRBV5-4; CDR3 protein: CASSLEFRGDTEAFF
V gene: TRBV5-6; CDR3 protein: CASSLFDRGLSEAFF
V gene: TRBV6-5; CDR3 protein: CASSYRTSGEGPQYF
V gene: TRBV7-9; CDR3 protein: CASRGRQGYTEAFF
V gene: TRBV7-2; CDR3 protein: CASSIWGTGELFF
V gene: TRBV4-3; CDR3 protein: CASSQDRQVNTEAFF
V gene: TRBV6-5; CDR3 protein: CASSYSGGNYGYTF
V gene: TRBV19; CDR3 protein: CASSMYGNTEAFF
V gene: TRBV11-2; CDR3 protein: CASSLGIGANTEAFF
V gene: TRBV11-2; CDR3 protein: CASTVLGGELFF
V gene: TRBV18; CDR3 protein: CASSPPGGGTDTQYF
V gene: TRBV9; CDR3 protein: CASSPHGTGTTYTF
V gene: TRBV5-1; CDR3 protein: CASSQVNEKLFF
V gene: TRBV4-1; CDR3 protein: CASSQWRLETQYF
V gene: TRBV4-1; CDR3 protein: CASSPGTGNQPQHF
V gene: TRBV5-6; CDR3 protein: CASSFGGEETQYF
V gene: TRBV5-1; CDR3 protein: CASSSDRGPGTNEKLFF
V gene: TRBV6-6; CDR3 protein: CASSRTVNSPLHF
V gene: TRBV6-5; CDR3 protein: CASSSDRVDTEAFF
V gene: TRBV6-1; CDR3 protein: CASSEASWDGTYEQYF
V gene: TRBV18; CDR3 protein: CASSPPSGGASGETQYF
V gene: TRBV11-2; CDR3 protein: CASSSGRGPEAFF
V gene: TRBV5-1; CDR3 protein: CASSLRDRELGTQYF
V gene: TRBV30; CDR3 protein: CAWSTGGYNSPLHF
V gene: TRBV6-6; CDR3 protein: CASSARQNTEAFF
V gene: TRBV5-1; CDR3 protein: CASSSSGTASRTF
V gene: TRBV7-9; CDR3 protein: CASSLEQGREKLFF
V gene: TRBV5-6; CDR3 protein: CASSLVSQLNSPLHF
V gene: TRBV20-1; CDR3 protein: CSARAQTQYF
V gene: TRBV4-1; CDR3 protein: CASSRGEGAVTEAFF